The 18 T cell receptor beta chains below come from one sample, sequenced in a study of cytomegalovirus exposure and HLA in healthy donors (TCRdb year 2017). Library creation used the immunoSEQ multiplex PCR assay. For the multiplex PCR, a mixture combining 60 forward primers for TCR Vbeta segments and 13 reverse primers for TCR Jbeta segments was used. TCRdb retrieved this table from immuneACCESS and kept in-frame rearrangements only. Not all clones are present; in checked studies, unresolved V genes account for under half, and no reason is known for the remainder. Across this sample there are more than 45,000 clones, with approximately 82% seen only once. The biggest ten clones account for about 3.1% of the sample. Sequenced input: PBMCs. The receptors here all came from a man in his fifties or sixties in good health and CMV-seronegative.

The J gene is TRBJ2-5, the V gene TRBV2; TRBD2 aligns across 9 bases. Germline trimming cut 7 bases from V and 0 bases from J; bases unmatched to any gene: 6. The CDR3 has 15 amino acids. Germline assignment: CDR1 SNHLY and CDR2 FYNNEI. The CDR3 sequence is CASKVAGVYQETQYF. For the CDR3, the DNA is TGTGCCAGCAAGGTAGCGGGGGTTTACCAAGAGACCCAGTACTTC.

The chain is built from TRBV18 and TRBJ2-4, with D possibly TRBD1 on 5 matching bases. The length of the CDR3 is 14 residues. Trimming took 3 bases from V and 2 from J, leaving 8 bases between them. From germline, CDR1 is KGHSH and CDR2 LQKENI. CDR3 residues: CASSPRQTKNIQYF. In DNA form, the CDR3 reads TGTGCCAGCTCACCCCGACAGACCAAAAACATTCAGTACTTC.

This chain joins TRBV6-1 and TRBJ1-2, with D unclear. Germline CDR1 and CDR2: MNHNS and SASEGT. Between the trimmed V and J ends, which lost 6 bases and 6 bases, there was a span of 11 bases. This CDR3 is built from 12 residues. CDR3: CASSFRINGYTF. DNA for the CDR3: TGTGCCAGCAGCTTCAGGATAAATGGCTACACCTTC.

The CDR3 DNA reads as TGTGCCAGCTCACCAGACCCGGTGGGAGTAAACATTCAGTACTTC. Translated, it gives CASSPDPVGVNIQYF. The chain recombines TRBV18 with TRBJ2-4; weak D call: TRBD2 (5 bases). The ends were cut back, 2 bases at V and 6 bases at J, with 14 bases in the middle. This CDR3 comprises 15 residues. CDR1 KGHSH and CDR2 LQKENI come from the germline V gene.

The chain's CDR3 is CASSFGRSNQPQHF. CDR3 nucleotide sequence: TGTGCCAGCAGTTTTGGTAGAAGCAATCAGCCCCAGCATTTT. This chain links TRBV6-5 with TRBJ1-5; D unresolved. This CDR3 has 14 residues. Germline V gene lookup returns CDR1 MNHEY and CDR2 SVGAGI. Trimming left V 4 bases short and J 1 base short, with 8 bases between.

The rearrangement links TRBV6-6 to TRBJ2-5, with a possible D match to TRBD1 (6 bases). CDR1 and CDR2 (germline): MNHNY, SVGAGI (reference sequence). The germline V and J ends were trimmed by 0 bases and 4 bases, with 9 bases remaining between them. This CDR3 has 14 residues. CDR3 region: CASSYSARGETQYF. The CDR3 bases are TGTGCCAGCAGTTACTCGGCCAGGGGAGAGACCCAGTACTTC.

The chain couples TRBV27 to TRBJ1-6, with 7 bases fitting TRBD1. Germline CDR1 MNHEY, CDR2 SMNVEV (reference sequence). The CDR3 loop spans 18 amino acids. Unmatched junction bases numbered 9, after V lost 1 base and J lost 3 bases. The CDR3 region is CASSLFAYRGDYNSPLHF. CDR3 sequence (DNA): TGTGCCAGCAGTTTATTCGCGTACAGGGGCGACTATAATTCACCCCTCCACTTT.

The rearrangement joins TRBV4-3 to TRBJ1-1, with 9 bases fitting TRBD1. The CDR3 sequence is 14 residues long. With V trimmed by 6 bases and J by 4 bases, 6 bases remained unmatched. Germline V lookup: CDR1 LGHNA, CDR2 YSLEER. Here the CDR3 DNA reads TGCGCCAGCAGTTCAAAACAGGGGGCCACTGAAGCTTTCTTT. Its translation: CASSSKQGATEAFF.

The V call is TRBV11-2, the J call TRBJ1-6; D remains ambiguous. Germline assignment: CDR1 SGHAT and CDR2 FQNNGV. The CDR3 covers 18 residues. The V end was cut by 1 base, the J end by 0 bases, with 13 bases between. The CDR3 reads CASSLGPGGLSYNSPLHF. DNA of the CDR3: TGTGCCAGCAGCTTAGGCCCCGGAGGCCTCTCCTATAATTCACCCCTCCACTTT.

The chain couples TRBV10-3 to TRBJ2-7; 7 positions agree with TRBD1. The length of the CDR3 is 12 residues. Germline V gene data show CDR1 as ENHRY and CDR2 as SYGVKD. J was trimmed by 3 bases and V by 8 bases; bases with no gene match: 4. CDR3 coding DNA: TGTGCCATCCGGGACAGAAACTACGAGCAGTACTTC. Its translation: CAIRDRNYEQYF.

CDR3: CASSLDFQWSEQYF. The DNA of the CDR3 is TGTGCCAGCAGCTTAGACTTCCAGTGGAGCGAGCAGTACTTC. The V and J genes are TRBV7-2 and TRBJ2-7; no definite D call. CDR3 size: 14 residues. Trimming took 1 base from V and 6 from J, leaving 13 bases between them. Per the germline V gene, CDR1 is SGHTA and CDR2 is FQGNSA.

The chain couples TRBV29-1 to TRBJ1-2; TRBD1 might be the D (5 bases). The V end lost 6 bases, the J end lost 6 bases, and 14 bases lay between the germline ends. The CDR3 consists of 12 residues. Germline V lookup: CDR1 SQVTM, CDR2 ANQGSEA. DNA of the CDR3: TGCAGCGTCGCCGGGCTCAGGGATGGCTACACCTTC. It translates to CSVAGLRDGYTF.

On this clone: One junction end does not reproduce the germline sequence, and a read error may be involved. In DNA, the CDR3 is TGTGCCAGCACTGAAATCAGGGTCCAAGAGACCCAGTACTTC. Translation gives CASTEIRVQETQYF. The rearrangement uses TRBV2 and TRBJ2-5; weak D call: TRBD1 (5 bases). In germline, CDR1 is SNHLY, CDR2 FYNNEI. The CDR3 is 14 residues long.

This CDR3 reads CASTGTGGYEQYF. The CDR3, as DNA: TGTGCCTCAACCGGGACAGGGGGCTACGAGCAGTACTTC. V gene TRBV30 combines with J gene TRBJ2-7, with TRBD1 matching over 11 bases. Trimming at V came to 7 bases and at J to 3 bases, leaving 5 bases not matched to a gene. The CDR3 has 13 amino acids. Germline CDR1 reads GTSNPN; CDR2 reads SVGIG (reference sequence). The whole variable domain, remainder taken from reference TRBV30 and TRBJ2-7, is SQTIHQWPATLVQPVGSPLSLECTVEGTSNPNLYWYRQAAGRGLQLLFYSVGIGQISSEVPQNLSASRPQDRQFILSSKKLLLSDSGFYLCASTGTGGYEQYFGPGTRLTVT.

The chain has TRBV30 and TRBJ1-1; D is uncertain. This CDR3 comprises 15 residues. Germline CDR1 and CDR2: GTSNPN and SVGIG (reference sequence). V lost 0 bases, J lost 4 bases, and 15 bases lay in between. The CDR3 bases are TGTGCCTGGAGTGTACCGAGTTCGTCCGCCACTGAAGCTTTCTTT. As protein: CAWSVPSSSATEAFF.

This sequence joins TRBV6-1 and TRBJ1-2; tentative D call: TRBD1 (5 bases). CDR3 length: 15 residues. Trimming pared 0 bases from V and 2 bases from J, leaving 10 bases between. The germline CDR1 and CDR2 sequences are MNHNS and SASEGT. CDR3 nucleotide sequence: TGTGCCAGCAGTGAAGCCCAGGGCCAAAACTATGGCTACACCTTC. The encoded protein is CASSEAQGQNYGYTF.

V is TRBV7-9 and J is TRBJ2-5; the match to TRBD2 covers 15 bases. This CDR3 is 17 amino acids long. CDR1 is SEHNR, CDR2 FQNEAQ, per germline (reference sequence). With 4 bases clipped from V and 5 bases from J, the junction kept 8 bases outside the gene matches. The CDR3 DNA reads TGTGCCAGCAGCTCGGGACTAGCGGGGGGCGGAGTGGAGACCCAGTACTTC. Protein: CASSSGLAGGGVETQYF.

The V and J genes are TRBV9 and TRBJ2-2, with 10 nucleotides matching TRBD2. The CDR3 is 15 amino acids. V lost 6 bases and J lost 6; bases outside the gene matches: 8. CDR1 and CDR2 from the germline V gene are SGDLS and YYNGEE. The CDR3 DNA follows: TGTGCCAGCACCCCTACCGGGACTAGCGCCGGGGAGCTGTTTTTT. This gives the protein CASTPTGTSAGELFF.